Shown below are 29 T cell receptor beta chains from a single sample sequenced in a study of graft-versus-host responses after intestinal transplantation. No antigen has been identified for these receptors. The protocol was immunoSEQ multiplex PCR, while the TCRdb copy is restricted to in-frame clones and leaves out a portion. The sample yields some 90,000 clones, around 90% seen once. Source: unstimulated CD4+ T cells sorted from spleen or lymph node cells, taken before intestinal transplant. These receptors were collected from a human donor who received an intestinal transplant.

The table lists this clone with a count of one. The rearrangement links TRBV6-5 to TRBJ2-1, with unresolved D. Per the germline V gene, CDR1 is MNHEY and CDR2 is SVGAGI. The ends were cut back, 5 bases at V and 4 bases at J, with 12 bases in the middle. This CDR3 is 14 amino acids long. The CDR3 loop is CASSTGRVYNEQFF. The DNA of the CDR3 is TGTGCCAGCAGTACGGGTCGGGTATACAATGAGCAGTTCTTC.

The chain carries TRBV11-2 and TRBJ2-1, with 13 positions matching TRBD2. The length of the CDR3 is 19 residues. Per the germline V gene, CDR1 is SGHAT and CDR2 is FQNNGV. Unmatched junction bases numbered 16, after V lost 4 bases and J lost 7 bases. CDR3 sequence (DNA): TGTGCCAGCAGCTCAAGGACTAGCGGGGGCCCCTCGTTGGGGAATGAGCAGTTCTTC. Translation: CASSSRTSGGPSLGNEQFF.

The chain employs TRBV5-1 and TRBJ1-1, with 8 bases fitting TRBD1. This CDR3 is 14 amino acids long. V was pared by 7 bases and J by 6 bases, with 11 bases of the junction left unmatched. CDR1 is SGHRS and CDR2 is YFSETQ in the germline V gene. CDR3 coding DNA: TGCGCCAGCGGGGCCGGACAGGGAGCGTCTGAAGCTTTCTTT. This translates into CASGAGQGASEAFF.

Only a few counts were recorded for this clone. This chain joins TRBV5-1 and TRBJ2-1; 8 bases match TRBD1. The length of the CDR3 is 16 residues. V gave up 3 bases and J gave up 4 bases; unmatched junction bases: 9. Germline lookup yields CDR1 SGHRS and CDR2 YFSETQ. CDR3 in amino acids: CASSYPRQGSYNEQFF. In DNA, the CDR3 is TGCGCCAGCAGCTACCCCCGACAGGGGTCGTACAATGAGCAGTTCTTC.

CDR3 nucleotides: TGTGCCACCAGCAGTCACACCGATACGCAGTATTTT. Translating gives CATSSHTDTQYF. This chain links TRBV15 with TRBJ2-3; D is undetermined. CDR3 size: 12 residues. The V gene lost 3 bases and the J gene lost 6 bases, with 7 bases spanning the gap. Germline assignment: CDR1 LNHNV and CDR2 YYDKDF (reference sequence). The variable domain in full, completed from reference TRBV15 and TRBJ2-3, reads DAMVIQNPRYQVTQFGKPVTLSCSQTLNHNVMYWYQQKSSQAPKLLFHYYDKDFNNEADTPDNFQSRRPNTSFCFLDIRSPGLGDTAMYLCATSSHTDTQYFGPGTRLTVL.

The chain has TRBV18 and TRBJ2-3; TRBD2 aligns across 16 bases. Losses at the gene ends were 3 bases for V and 7 bases for J; bases not matched to a gene: 10. Germline-derived CDR1 and CDR2 are KGHSH and LQKENI. CDR3 length: 18 amino acids. This CDR3 is CASSPGTSGGAIRNTQYF. Here the CDR3 DNA reads TGTGCCAGCTCACCCGGGACTAGCGGGGGGGCCATCAGGAATACGCAGTATTTT.

The chain is built from TRBV5-1 and TRBJ1-1, with D hard to call. Germline V lookup: CDR1 SGHRS, CDR2 YFSETQ. The V end lost 4 bases, the J end lost 8 bases, and 18 bases lay between the germline ends. The CDR3 spans 14 residues. CDR3 nucleotide sequence: TGCGCCAGCAGCCGCGGCTCGGCCCGTAAGGAAGCTTTCTTT. This translates into CASSRGSARKEAFF.

The chain employs TRBV7-8 and TRBJ1-6; maybe TRBD1 (6 bases). From germline, CDR1 is SGHVS and CDR2 FQNEAQ. The CDR3 covers 15 residues. Trimming removed 5 bases at V and 9 bases at J, with 17 bases between. CDR3 amino acids: CASSPWDTGVSPLHF. The CDR3 DNA reads as TGTGCCAGCAGCCCGTGGGACACCGGTGTTTCACCCCTCCACTTT.

V usage is TRBV2 and J usage is TRBJ2-1, with D perhaps matching TRBD2 (7 bases). The V and J ends lost 5 bases and 6 bases respectively, with 23 bases between them. CDR1 SNHLY and CDR2 FYNNEI come from the germline V gene. The CDR3 spans 17 residues. This chain's CDR3 is CASSTYKGGVSLNEQFF. The DNA of the CDR3 is TGTGCCAGCAGTACCTATAAGGGGGGGGTTTCCCTCAATGAGCAGTTCTTC.

V and J are TRBV29-1 and TRBJ2-3; 8 positions agree with TRBD2. The CDR3 extends over 15 amino acids. V shed 3 bases, J shed 5 bases, and the junction held 10 bases outside the gene matches. Germline assignment: CDR1 SQVTM and CDR2 ANQGSEA. CDR3 region: CSVETRGAGGDTQYF. The CDR3 bases are TGCAGCGTTGAGACGCGGGGGGCGGGGGGAGATACGCAGTATTTT.

The table lists this clone with a few counts. V is TRBV5-6 and J is TRBJ1-1, with TRBD1 matching 10 bases. The germline gives CDR1 SGHDT, CDR2 YYEEEE. This CDR3 has 15 residues. V gave up 1 base and J gave up 4 bases; unmatched junction bases: 4. The DNA for the CDR3 is TGTGCCAGCAGCTTGACTGGACAGGGGGGCACTGAAGCTTTCTTT. This translates into CASSLTGQGGTEAFF.

This clone was detected only once. The genes are TRBV6-6 and TRBJ1-2; 10 nucleotides agree with TRBD1. The CDR3 covers 15 residues. Germline V gene data show CDR1 as MNHNY and CDR2 as SVGAGI (reference sequence). J was trimmed by 2 bases and V by 5 bases; bases with no gene match: 5. CDR3 sequence reads: CASSPPGQGNYGYTF. The CDR3 bases are TGTGCCAGCAGTCCACCGGGACAGGGGAACTATGGCTACACCTTC.

This rearrangement joins TRBV18 to TRBJ1-2; 10 bases align to TRBD1. V dropped 0 bases and J dropped 6; count of bases not matched to a gene: 4. CDR1 is KGHSH and CDR2 is LQKENI in the germline V gene. The CDR3 covers 15 residues. As DNA, the CDR3 is TGTGCCAGCTCACCACCAGGACAGGGGGTAGATGGCTACACCTTC. It encodes CASSPPGQGVDGYTF.

The J gene is TRBJ2-5, the V gene TRBV5-1; D perhaps matches TRBD1 (5 bases). V lost 5 bases and J lost 1, with 15 bases in between. This CDR3 spans 15 amino acids. Germline-derived CDR1 and CDR2 are SGHRS and YFSETQ. The CDR3 nucleotides read TGCGCCAGCAGTCCCCGACAGTCGCGCCAAGAGACCCAGTACTTC. Its translation is CASSPRQSRQETQYF.

The rearrangement links TRBV5-4 to TRBJ2-5; D remains unclear. Trimming cost V 0 bases and J 3 bases, with 3 bases left between them. Germline V gene data show CDR1 as SGHNT and CDR2 as YYREEE (reference sequence). The CDR3 length is 12 residues. CDR3 coding DNA: TGTGCCAGCAGCTTGGACAAAGAGACCCAGTACTTC. Translating it yields CASSLDKETQYF.

The V and J genes are TRBV4-1 and TRBJ2-7, with TRBD2 identical over 12 bases. The CDR3 is 18 amino acids. V gave up 2 bases and J gave up 0 bases; unmatched junction bases: 8. The germline V gene has CDR1 MGHRA and CDR2 YSYEKL. CDR3 sequence reads: CASSQRLAGAYSSYEQYF. The CDR3 DNA reads TGCGCCAGCAGCCAAAGACTAGCGGGGGCATACAGCTCCTACGAGCAGTACTTC.

This clone was recorded once. The chain has TRBV5-1 and TRBJ1-4; D gene uncertain. V lost 6 bases and J lost 7, with 22 bases in between. Germline values: CDR1 SGHRS, CDR2 YFSETQ. The CDR3 spans 16 residues. The CDR3 bases are TGCGCCAGCACCCAAGGGAGGACCACGCAAGGTGAAAAACTGTTTTTT. This encodes CASTQGRTTQGEKLFF.

CDR3 sequence reads: CASSLEVGPNEKLFF. CDR3 in DNA: TGTGCCAGCAGCTTGGAAGTGGGCCCTAATGAAAAACTGTTTTTT. This sequence joins TRBV5-6 and TRBJ1-4, with D unclear. Trimming took 0 bases from V and 3 from J, leaving 9 bases between them. This CDR3 comprises 15 residues. Germline V lookup: CDR1 SGHDT, CDR2 YYEEEE.

The J gene is TRBJ1-2, the V gene TRBV11-2; maybe TRBD1 (6 bases). The germline V and J ends were trimmed by 5 bases and 3 bases, with 16 bases remaining between them. The CDR3 has 15 amino acids. Germline V gene data show CDR1 as SGHAT and CDR2 as FQNNGV. For the CDR3, the DNA is TGTGCCAGCAGCGATTCACAACAGGGACACTATGGCTACACCTTC. Residues: CASSDSQQGHYGYTF.

The rearrangement joins TRBV29-1 to TRBJ1-2; the D gene is possibly TRBD1 (6 bases). The CDR3 has 14 residues. V was shortened by 6 bases and J by 8 bases, with 22 bases between the two germline ends. Germline V CDR1 and CDR2: SQVTM, ANQGSEA. The CDR3 sequence is CSVGDHVTGGGYTF. Written as DNA, the CDR3 is TGCAGCGTGGGGGATCATGTGACAGGCGGGGGCTACACCTTC.

V and J are TRBV18 and TRBJ2-5; 7 bases match TRBD2. The junction had 14 bases not matched to a gene; V was cut back by 0 bases and J by 1 base. Germline CDR1 reads KGHSH; CDR2 reads LQKENI. This CDR3 is built from 19 residues. CDR3 in amino acids: CASSPPLSSGAVGQETQYF. In DNA form, the CDR3 reads TGTGCCAGCTCACCACCTTTGTCTAGCGGCGCGGTGGGCCAAGAGACCCAGTACTTC.

The V call is TRBV7-2, the J call TRBJ1-4; a weak D match, TRBD1 (6 bases). Germline loops: CDR1 SGHTA, CDR2 FQGNSA. The CDR3 extends over 15 amino acids. V gave up 4 bases and J gave up 3 bases, with 12 bases separating them. The chain's CDR3 is CASSWSWGPNEKLFF. CDR3 sequence (DNA): TGTGCCAGCAGCTGGTCATGGGGGCCTAATGAAAAACTGTTTTTT.

Only a few counts were recorded for this clone. The genes are TRBV29-1 and TRBJ2-2; no definite D call. The CDR3 is 11 amino acids. V lost 6 bases, J lost 6 bases, and 8 bases lay in between. Germline V lookup: CDR1 SQVTM, CDR2 ANQGSEA. CDR3 in amino acids: CSVGRAGELFF. Here the CDR3 DNA reads TGCAGCGTCGGTCGGGCCGGGGAGCTGTTTTTT.

This chain joins TRBV7-3 and TRBJ1-2; the match to TRBD1 covers 7 bases. V trimming: 2 bases; J trimming: 6 bases; junction bases outside the gene matches: 3. CDR1 and CDR2 from the germline V gene are SGHTA and FQGTGA. The CDR3 extends over 13 amino acids. CDR3 DNA sequence: TGTGCCAGCAGCTTAGGGCAGGGGGATGGCTACACCTTC. Encoded protein: CASSLGQGDGYTF.

The rearrangement uses TRBV19 and TRBJ1-6; 10 bases are shared with TRBD1. Germline V gene sequence: CDR1 LNHDA, CDR2 SQIVND (reference sequence). V was pared by 9 bases and J by 9 bases, with 8 bases of the junction left unmatched. This CDR3 has 14 residues. CDR3: CASRQGALSSPLHF. The CDR3 DNA follows: TGTGCCAGCCGACAGGGGGCGCTTAGTTCACCCCTCCACTTT.

The chain joins TRBV29-1 to TRBJ2-5, with TRBD1 as a possible D gene (6 bases). The CDR3 consists of 12 residues. CDR1 and CDR2 from the germline V gene are SQVTM and ANQGSEA. Trimming removed 3 bases at V and 5 bases at J, with 10 bases between. The CDR3 loop is CSVDNGGETQYF. The CDR3 nucleotides read TGCAGCGTTGACAATGGGGGCGAGACCCAGTACTTC.

This clone was found once. The chain links TRBV11-2 to TRBJ2-7; weak D call: TRBD1 (6 bases). The CDR3 loop spans 15 amino acids. V was pared by 1 base and J by 1 base, with 11 bases between. Germline CDR1 is SGHAT and CDR2 is FQNNGV. The chain's CDR3 is CASSLVGARSYEQYF. The CDR3 DNA reads TGTGCCAGCAGCTTAGTGGGGGCCCGATCCTACGAGCAGTACTTC.

This sequence joins TRBV28 and TRBJ2-1; D uncertain. The CDR3 loop spans 12 amino acids. Germline V lookup: CDR1 MDHEN, CDR2 SYDVKM. The V and J ends lost 4 bases and 10 bases respectively, with 11 bases between them. The CDR3 here is CASSSPTTEQFF. The CDR3 DNA is TGTGCCAGCAGTTCCCCCACTACGGAGCAGTTCTTC.

The rearrangement joins TRBV2 to TRBJ1-6; D might be TRBD1 (6 bases). CDR1 and CDR2 (germline): SNHLY, FYNNEI. V lost 8 bases and J 10 bases, leaving 12 bases between the germline ends. CDR3 length: 12 amino acids. The CDR3 DNA reads as TGTGCCAGCCAAAACAGGGACTCACCCCTCCACTTT. As protein: CASQNRDSPLHF.